Sequencing of this T cell receptor (beta chain) was carried out in a study of cytomegalovirus exposure and HLA in healthy donors. Across the whole study: The 90 to 150 validation repertoires and the approximately 630 first-cohort repertoires shared a platform, a later analysis reported. Broader study findings: Generally TCR sequences proved uncommon, though certain public TCRs appeared in numerous donors. In the 120 or so validation repertoires, approximately 94% of cluster scores exceeded 0, per a later analysis.

Produced via immunoSEQ multiplex PCR; TCRdb's table is partial and in-frame only. The sample contains roughly 200,000 clones, approximately 89% of which appear only once. The donors belonged to the roughly 110-subject validation cohort, separate from the approximately 670-subject first cohort. The CDR3 spans 11 residues. The germline CDR1 and CDR2 sequences are SGHDT and YYEEEE. As to this clone: Its antigen is unidentified. At one end the junction does not follow the germline gene, possibly because of a read error.

Sequencing used PBMCs. The receptor comes from a young man in good health and CMV-seropositive. The V gene is TRBV5-6, the J gene TRBJ1-1; 7 bases match TRBD1. The CDR3 is CASRRGGANDF. CDR3 sequence (DNA): TGTGCCAGCAGACGAGGGGGCGCGAACGATTTT.